Presented here are 12 T cell receptor beta chains from one specimen sequenced in a study of molecular identifiers for immune sequencing clone quantification. Via MiXCR, TCRdb re-called the PCR reads, giving one row per CDR3 protein. The sample lists 65,000 or so distinct CDR3 sequences, around 20% occurring once. Material: naive CD8+ T cells from blood, with Jurkat cell RNA spiked in. Subset reported: FACS-sorted CD8+CD4-CCR7+CD45RA+ naive T cells. These receptors originate from a human donor in good health. Some libraries in this study had Jurkat cell RNA spiked in.

The table lists this clonotype with a few counts. This sequence joins TRBV24-1 and TRBJ2-5; tentative D call: TRBD1 (6 bases). In germline, CDR1 is KGHDR, CDR2 SFDVKD. Trimming shortened V by 7 bases and J by 5 bases, and 22 bases separated the two germline ends. The CDR3 is 16 residues long. CDR3: CATRSPDSRVGETQYF. The CDR3 DNA reads TGTGCCACCAGGTCGCCGGACAGCCGTGTAGGGGAGACCCAGTACTTC.

V gene TRBV15 combines with J gene TRBJ2-7; D not resolved. CDR3 length equals 15 residues. CDR1 and CDR2 (germline): LNHNV, YYDKDF (reference sequence). V lost 1 base and J 2 bases, leaving 12 bases between the germline ends. This CDR3 reads CATSRVGIRTYEQYF. The DNA for the CDR3 is TGTGCCACCAGCAGAGTGGGCATCCGCACCTACGAGCAGTACTTC.

This clonotype was picked up many times. V and J are TRBV29-1 and TRBJ2-5; perhaps TRBD1 as D (7 bases). Trimming took off 7 bases at V and 1 base at J, with 22 bases between the two ends. The CDR3 has 16 residues. Germline CDR1 SQVTM, CDR2 ANQGSEA. This CDR3 is CSGSTTGTWLQETQYF. The DNA of the CDR3 is TGCAGCGGCAGTACGACAGGGACTTGGCTCCAAGAGACCCAGTACTTC.

The table lists this clonotype with many counts. The chain is built from TRBV11-2 and TRBJ2-1; maybe TRBD2 (5 bases). This CDR3 comprises 14 residues. Looked up from germline, CDR1 is SGHAT and CDR2 is FQNNGV. Trimming shortened V by 7 bases and J by 9 bases, and 19 bases separated the two germline ends. DNA for the CDR3: TGTGCCAGCACTACTCTCCTCGGGGATCTTGAGCAGTTCTTC. Its protein is CASTTLLGDLEQFF.

Worth noting for this clonotype: A read error may be the cause here, since a much bigger clone is one base away. This sequence joins TRBV4-2 and TRBJ2-1; 9 nucleotides align to TRBD2. V lost 0 bases and J lost 9; bases outside the gene matches: 12. The germline CDR1 and CDR2 sequences are LGHNA and YNFKEQ. This CDR3 has 17 amino acids. Here the CDR3 DNA reads TGTGCCAGCAGCCAAGATTTGGTTAGCGGGAGTGGAGGTGAGCAGTTCTTC. Translation: CASSQDLVSGSGGEQFF.

This clonotype has a count of ten or more. The chain carries TRBV4-2 and TRBJ2-3; D unresolved. The germline V gene has CDR1 LGHNA and CDR2 YNFKEQ. The CDR3 loop spans 14 amino acids. The ends were cut back, 0 bases at V and 0 bases at J, with 4 bases in the middle. As DNA, the CDR3 is TGTGCCAGCAGCCAAGACTATAGCACAGATACGCAGTATTTT. It encodes CASSQDYSTDTQYF.

This clonotype was recorded many times. The chain joins TRBV27 to TRBJ1-5, with D possibly matching TRBD1 (6 bases). The germline V gene encodes CDR1 MNHEY and CDR2 SMNVEV (reference sequence). Trimming removed 3 bases at V and 7 bases at J, with 16 bases between. This CDR3 has 15 residues. CDR3 amino acids: CASSLGGGARQPQHF. CDR3 in DNA: TGTGCCAGCAGTTTGGGGGGGGGGGCGAGACAGCCCCAGCATTTT.

This clonotype was recorded a few times. As DNA, the CDR3 is TGTGCCAGCAGCTTATCAGGGGTCTGGGCCAACGTCCTGACTTTC. This gives the protein CASSLSGVWANVLTF. This chain connects TRBV11-2 to TRBJ2-6; possibly TRBD1 for D (6 bases). This CDR3 is built from 15 residues. V gave up 2 bases and J gave up 5 bases, with 10 bases separating them. CDR1 SGHAT and CDR2 FQNNGV come from the germline V gene.

The V and J genes are TRBV27 and TRBJ2-5, with 10 positions matching TRBD1. Trimming removed 6 bases from V and 4 bases from J; junction bases left unmatched: 11. Germline CDR1 reads MNHEY; CDR2 reads SMNVEV (reference sequence). The CDR3 totals 16 residues. This CDR3 reads CASSSKPGQGRETQYF. CDR3 in DNA: TGTGCCAGCAGCTCTAAACCGGGACAGGGGAGAGAGACCCAGTACTTC.

This clonotype was detected only once. A much larger clone is a single base away; this may be a read error. The CDR3, as DNA: TGTGCCAGCAGTTCAGAGGCGGTTAGCTCCTACGAGCAGTACTTC. This sequence encodes CASSSEAVSSYEQYF. The V gene is TRBV12-3 or TRBV12-4, the J gene TRBJ2-7; D is unresolved. The CDR3 length is 15 residues. Trimming stripped 4 bases from V and 0 bases from J, with 13 bases between.

The table lists this clonotype with many counts. The chain employs TRBV2 and TRBJ2-5; D may be TRBD1 (5 bases). The CDR3 sequence is 13 residues long. The germline gives CDR1 SNHLY, CDR2 FYNNEI. The V and J ends lost 7 bases and 0 bases respectively, with 9 bases between them. The CDR3 region is CASIATDQETQYF. The CDR3 DNA is TGTGCCAGCATCGCGACAGACCAAGAGACCCAGTACTTC.

The V call is TRBV12-3 or TRBV12-4, the J call TRBJ1-6; D is uncertain. The CDR3 has 14 amino acids. V was shortened by 8 bases and J by 7 bases, with 15 bases between the two germline ends. The CDR3 DNA reads as TGTGCCAGCCGTCAGGAGCTTTGGAATTCACCCCTCCACTTT. This codes for CASRQELWNSPLHF.